These T cell receptor beta chains were read from a single sample in a study of tumor T cells in aggressive B-cell lymphoma. Some clones are missing from TCRdb's copy, which holds only in-frame ones; the method was immunoSEQ multiplex PCR. The sample shows 2,000 to 2,500 clones, approximately 86% of them seen only once. The sample comprised tumor tissue. These receptors were taken from an adult with diffuse large B cell lymphoma. Both conserved end residues are part of each CDR3. Rows give clone size only sometimes, using once, few, many, or a class for an expanded clone.

TRBV5-5 - CASSPYGTDYEQYF
TRBV6-6 once CASSNRPGRDTEAFF
TRBV4-1 - CASSQDGTGGFETQYF
TRBV5-1 - CASSLDWSGRAGYNEQFF
TRBV5-1 - CASAWRDRDNEQFF
TRBV5-4 - CASSLGQMNTEAFF
TRBV7-6 few CASSAVAGNVYNEQFF
TRBV12-5 few CASGPGTGSQPQHF
TRBV7-9 - CASSLAEREGSNEQFF
TRBV4-2 - CASSLTSGVQETQYF
TRBV9 - CASSVEEVRDTQYF
TRBV27 - CASSLLPGTAYEQYF
TRBV7-9 - CASSLDLAGGPGNEQFF